The sequence of this TCR beta chain was determined in a study of blood T cells in healthy people across ages. Study findings and constraints: A greater number of naive CD4+ cells and higher diversity distinguished long-lived donors from aged donors. Calculation of diversity from one million T cells yielded estimates considered to be underestimates. The unsorted PBMCs prevented any conclusive comparison of naive versus antigen-experienced cells. Strong correlation was found linking TCR beta diversity to naive T cell percentage.

Then a second PCR, running roughly 7 to 11 cycles, was carried out with a sample-barcoded 5' primer and a J-beta primer mix. TCRdb processed the 5' RACE reads anew with MiXCR; each CDR3 protein has one entry. The table lists hundreds of thousands of distinct CDR3 sequences, 25% to 30% of them singletons. V gave up 6 bases and J gave up 7 bases, with 9 bases separating them. CDR3 length: 11 amino acids. Germline V gives CDR1 MNHNY, CDR2 SVGAGI (reference sequence). As for this clonotype: The antigen remains unidentified.

V usage is TRBV6-6 and J usage is TRBJ1-2, with D tentatively TRBD1 (5 bases). The sequencing sample was made of blood. The sequence came from a woman between 65 and 79 years old in good health. CDR3 sequence: CASRSTAGYTF. CDR3 DNA: TGTGCCAGCAGATCGACAGCTGGCTACACCTTC.